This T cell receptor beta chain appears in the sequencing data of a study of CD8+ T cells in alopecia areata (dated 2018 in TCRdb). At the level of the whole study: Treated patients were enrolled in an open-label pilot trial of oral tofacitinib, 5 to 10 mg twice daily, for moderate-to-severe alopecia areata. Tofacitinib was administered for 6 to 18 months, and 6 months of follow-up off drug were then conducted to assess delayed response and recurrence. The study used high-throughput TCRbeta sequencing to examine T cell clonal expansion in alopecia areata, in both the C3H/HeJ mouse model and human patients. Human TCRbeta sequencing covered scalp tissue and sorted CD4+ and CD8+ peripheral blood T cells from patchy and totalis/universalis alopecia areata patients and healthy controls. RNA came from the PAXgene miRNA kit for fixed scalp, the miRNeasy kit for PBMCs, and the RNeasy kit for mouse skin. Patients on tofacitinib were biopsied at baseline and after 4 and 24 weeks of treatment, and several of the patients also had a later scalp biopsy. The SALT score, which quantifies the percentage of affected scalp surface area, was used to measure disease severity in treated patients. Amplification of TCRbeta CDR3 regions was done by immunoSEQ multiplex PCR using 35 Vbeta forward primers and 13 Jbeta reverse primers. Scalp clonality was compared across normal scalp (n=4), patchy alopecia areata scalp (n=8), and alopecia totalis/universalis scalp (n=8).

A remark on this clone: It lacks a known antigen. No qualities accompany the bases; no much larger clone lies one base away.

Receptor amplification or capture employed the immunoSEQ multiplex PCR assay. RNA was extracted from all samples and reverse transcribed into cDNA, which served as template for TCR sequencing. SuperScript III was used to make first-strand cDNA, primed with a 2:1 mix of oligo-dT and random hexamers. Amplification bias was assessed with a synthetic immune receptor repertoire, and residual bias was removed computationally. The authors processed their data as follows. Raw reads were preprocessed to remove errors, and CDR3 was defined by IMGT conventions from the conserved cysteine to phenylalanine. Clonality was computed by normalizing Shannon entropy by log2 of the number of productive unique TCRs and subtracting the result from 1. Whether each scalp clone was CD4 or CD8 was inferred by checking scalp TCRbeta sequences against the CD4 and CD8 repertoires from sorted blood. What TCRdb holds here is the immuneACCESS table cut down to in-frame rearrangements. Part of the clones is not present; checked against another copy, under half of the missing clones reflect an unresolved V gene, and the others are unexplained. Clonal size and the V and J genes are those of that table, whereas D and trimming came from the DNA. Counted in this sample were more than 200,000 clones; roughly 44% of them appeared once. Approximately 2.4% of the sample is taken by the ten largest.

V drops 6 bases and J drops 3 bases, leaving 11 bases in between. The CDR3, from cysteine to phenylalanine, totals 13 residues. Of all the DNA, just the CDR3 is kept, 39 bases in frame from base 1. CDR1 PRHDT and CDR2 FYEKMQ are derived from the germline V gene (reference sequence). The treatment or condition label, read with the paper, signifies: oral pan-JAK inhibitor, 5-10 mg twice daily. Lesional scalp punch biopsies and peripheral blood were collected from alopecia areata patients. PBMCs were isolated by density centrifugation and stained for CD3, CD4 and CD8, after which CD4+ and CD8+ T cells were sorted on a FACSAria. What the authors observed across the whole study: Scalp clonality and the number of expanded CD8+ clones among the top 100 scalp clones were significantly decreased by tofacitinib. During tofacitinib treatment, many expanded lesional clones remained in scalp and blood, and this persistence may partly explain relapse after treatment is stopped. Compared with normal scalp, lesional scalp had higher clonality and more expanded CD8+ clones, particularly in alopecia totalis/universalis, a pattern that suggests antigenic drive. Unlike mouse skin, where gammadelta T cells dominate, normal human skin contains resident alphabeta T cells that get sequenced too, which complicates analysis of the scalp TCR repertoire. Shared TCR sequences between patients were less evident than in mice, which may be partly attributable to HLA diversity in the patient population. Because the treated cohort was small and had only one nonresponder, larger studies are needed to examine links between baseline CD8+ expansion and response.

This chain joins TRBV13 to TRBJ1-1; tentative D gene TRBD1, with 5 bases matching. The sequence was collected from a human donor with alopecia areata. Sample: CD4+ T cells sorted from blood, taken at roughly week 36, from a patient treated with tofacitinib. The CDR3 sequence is CASRQRQYTEAFF. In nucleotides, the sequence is TGTGCCAGCAGACAACGACAGTACACTGAAGCTTTCTTT.